This T cell receptor (beta chain) is from a study of T cell repertoires in cytomegalovirus infection. The germline gives CDR1 MNHEY, CDR2 SVGAGI. The CDR3 covers 15 residues. Trimming stripped 0 bases from V and 1 base from J, with 9 bases between. TCRdb fed the reads into MiXCR, producing one record per CDR3 protein. The sample yields about 830,000 distinct CDR3 sequences, about 31% seen once. Study conclusions and caveats: There were carriers of CMV plus the relevant HLA, and cumulative public TCR beta family frequency identified them. The ex vivo response showed dominance by HLA-C-restricted CMV-specific TCR beta clonotypes.

This clonotype occurred a few times. Antigen: not known. The V gene is TRBV6-5, the J gene TRBJ1-1; D not resolved. This sequence was found in a human donor in good health (CMV status not recorded). Some clones in this sample may be carry-over from other donors' samples. Material: cultured CD8+ T cells from PBMCs, obtained from culture after CMV antigen stimulation. The CDR3 bases are TGTGCCAGCAGTTACTCAGCTCTTCGGAACACTGAAGCTTTCTTT. Its translation is CASSYSALRNTEAFF.